These 9 T cell receptor beta chains share one sample of origin, sequenced in a study of post-analysis software for immune sequencing data. These receptors' targets are unknown. Overall study findings and caveats: Five or six TRBV segments appeared more often in patients than in controls, and TRBV5-6, TRBV5-1 and TRBV20-1 were among these.

Unique-molecular-identifier-tagged TCR beta cDNA libraries were used. TCRdb reprocessed the PCR reads with MiXCR, giving one entry per CDR3 protein. The sample consists of about 540,000 distinct CDR3 sequences, approximately 31% of them appearing once. Sequenced input: blood. The source of these receptors is a girl between 2 and 17 years old with multiple sclerosis.

This clonotype was found a few times. The V gene is TRBV20-1, the J gene TRBJ2-5; maybe TRBD1 (6 bases). CDR1 is DFQATT and CDR2 is SNEGSKA in the germline V gene (reference sequence). The CDR3 has 12 amino acids. Deletions cut 3 bases from V and 6 bases from J, with 11 bases between. DNA of the CDR3: TGCAGTGCTAGCAGGGGTCGGAAGACCCAGTACTTC. It codes for CSASRGRKTQYF.

For this clonotype: A read error may explain this, as a much larger clone is one base away. The chain recombines TRBV5-1 with TRBJ2-1; TRBD2 matches 11 bases. From germline, CDR1 is SGHRS and CDR2 YFSETQ. The CDR3 is made up of 15 amino acids. V lost 4 bases, J lost 5 bases, and 5 bases stayed unmatched. The CDR3 bases are TGCGCCAGCAGCGCCCTAGCGGGGGGTGACAATGAGCAGTTCTTC. Protein: CASSALAGGDNEQFF.

This chain links TRBV7-2 with TRBJ2-4, with a weak D call TRBD2 (6 bases). TRBJ2-7 matches the DNA end more closely, so the J call is doubtful. The CDR3 length is 12 residues. Germline V gene data show CDR1 as SGHTA and CDR2 as FQGNSA. The CDR3 region has the DNA TGTGCCAGCAGCACTGGACTAAGCGAGCAGTACTTC. This translates into CASSTGLSEQYF.

J is TRBJ2-5 and V is TRBV3-1; possibly TRBD2 for D (7 bases). The J call may not be correct, given that the DNA end is closer to TRBJ2-7. The CDR3 sequence is 14 residues long. Germline CDR1 LGHDT, CDR2 YNNKEL (reference sequence). CDR3 loop: CASSQVGGRYEQYF. The CDR3 nucleotides are TGTGCCAGCAGCCAAGTCGGGGGGCGGTACGAGCAGTACTTC.

This clonotype was seen only a few times. The V gene is TRBV3-1, the J gene TRBJ2-7; D is ambiguous. The V end was cut by 1 base, the J end by 2 bases, with 6 bases between. The germline V gene has CDR1 LGHDT and CDR2 YNNKEL (reference sequence). CDR3 length equals 13 residues. Written as DNA, the CDR3 is TGTGCCAGCAGCCAAGGGGCAGCCTACGAGCAGTACTTC. Its protein product is CASSQGAAYEQYF.

Concerning this clonotype: At one end the junction does not follow the germline gene, possibly because of a read error. V gene TRBV10-3 combines with J gene TRBJ2-3, with 8 bases matching TRBD1. The CDR3 is 17 amino acids. CDR1 and CDR2 from the germline V gene are ENHRY and SYGVKD. CDR3 loop: CAISESSGRGPADTRYF. Written as DNA, the CDR3 is TGTGCCATCAGTGAGTCGTCTGGCAGGGGGCCAGCAGATACGCGGTATTTT.

This clonotype was counted ten times or more. The rearrangement links TRBV6-1 to TRBJ2-7; D gene ambiguous. The V gene's germline CDR1 is MNHNS and CDR2 SASEGT. The V end lost 9 bases, the J end lost 4 bases, and 10 bases lay between the germline ends. The CDR3 runs to 11 residues. Written as DNA, the CDR3 is TGTGCCAGTTCTCGGCGATACGAGCAGTACTTC. Residues: CASSRRYEQYF.

V and J are TRBV12-3 or TRBV12-4 and TRBJ1-1, with D hard to call. Trimming cost V 5 bases and J 4 bases, with 14 bases left between them. The CDR3 loop spans 14 amino acids. CDR3 bases: TGTGCCAGCAGTAGATCCGGGGAGAGCACTGAAGCTTTCTTT. Translated: CASSRSGESTEAFF.

This chain connects TRBV3-1 to TRBJ1-3; D is ambiguous. Germline V gives CDR1 LGHDT, CDR2 YNNKEL (reference sequence). The CDR3 runs 16 residues. The germline V and J ends were trimmed by 1 base and 9 bases, with 19 bases remaining between them. The CDR3 here is CASSQVSGRPQGTIYF. The CDR3 bases are TGTGCCAGCAGCCAAGTATCAGGCAGGCCCCAAGGCACCATATATTTT.